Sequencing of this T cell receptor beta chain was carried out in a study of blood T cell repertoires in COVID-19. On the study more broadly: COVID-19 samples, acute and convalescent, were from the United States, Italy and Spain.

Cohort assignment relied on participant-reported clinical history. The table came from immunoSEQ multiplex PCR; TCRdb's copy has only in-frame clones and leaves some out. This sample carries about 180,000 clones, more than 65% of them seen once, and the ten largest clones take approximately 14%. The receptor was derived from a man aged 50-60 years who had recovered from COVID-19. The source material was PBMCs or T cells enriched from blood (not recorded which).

The CDR3 protein is CASRDTGQGNTEAFF. CDR3 in DNA: TGTGCCAGCAGAGATACGGGACAGGGAAACACTGAAGCTTTCTTT. This chain connects TRBV7-9 to TRBJ1-1; 9 bases match TRBD1. Germline trimming cut 6 bases from V and 2 bases from J; bases unmatched to any gene: 7. This CDR3 comprises 15 residues. From germline, CDR1 is SEHNR and CDR2 FQNEAQ (reference sequence). The complete variable domain, with remaining parts taken from reference TRBV7-9 and TRBJ1-1, reads DTGVSQNPRHKITKRGQNVTFRCDPISEHNRLYWYRQTLGQGPEFLTYFQNEAQLEKSRLLSDRFSAERPKGSFSTLEIQRTEQGDSAMYLCASRDTGQGNTEAFFGQGTRLTVV.